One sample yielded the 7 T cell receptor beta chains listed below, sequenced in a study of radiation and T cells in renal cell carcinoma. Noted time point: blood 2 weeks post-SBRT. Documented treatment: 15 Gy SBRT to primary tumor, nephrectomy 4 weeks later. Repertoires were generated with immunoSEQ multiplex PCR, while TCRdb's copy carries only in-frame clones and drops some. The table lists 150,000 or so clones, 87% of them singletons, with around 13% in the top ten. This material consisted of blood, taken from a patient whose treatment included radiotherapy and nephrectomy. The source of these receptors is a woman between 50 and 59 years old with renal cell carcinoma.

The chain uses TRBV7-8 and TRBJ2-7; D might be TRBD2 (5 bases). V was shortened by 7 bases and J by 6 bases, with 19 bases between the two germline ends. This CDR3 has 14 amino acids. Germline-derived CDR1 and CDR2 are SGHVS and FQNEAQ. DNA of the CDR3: TGTGCCAGCACCCCTGGAGGCTCGGGGAGCGAGCAGTACTTC. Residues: CASTPGGSGSEQYF.

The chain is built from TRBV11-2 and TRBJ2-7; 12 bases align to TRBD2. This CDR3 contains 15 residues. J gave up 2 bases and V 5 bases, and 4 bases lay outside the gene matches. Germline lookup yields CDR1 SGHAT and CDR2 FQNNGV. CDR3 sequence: CASSKTSGGPYEQYF. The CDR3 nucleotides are TGTGCCAGCAGCAAAACTAGCGGGGGGCCCTACGAGCAGTACTTC.

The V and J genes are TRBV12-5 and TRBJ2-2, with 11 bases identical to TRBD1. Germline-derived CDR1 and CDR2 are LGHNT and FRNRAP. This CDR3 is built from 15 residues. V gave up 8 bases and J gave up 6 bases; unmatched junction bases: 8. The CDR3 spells CASRAGQGASGELFF. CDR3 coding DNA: TGTGCTAGTCGGGCCGGACAGGGGGCGTCCGGGGAGCTGTTTTTT.

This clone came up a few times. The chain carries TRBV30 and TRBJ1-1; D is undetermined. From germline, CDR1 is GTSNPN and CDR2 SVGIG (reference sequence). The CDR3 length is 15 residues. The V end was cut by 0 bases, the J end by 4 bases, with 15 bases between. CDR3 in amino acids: CAWSVYGGYSTEAFF. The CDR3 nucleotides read TGTGCCTGGAGTGTATATGGCGGGTACTCCACTGAAGCTTTCTTT.

CDR3 sequence (DNA): TGTGCCAGCATTTTGTTGACAACCATTGAAGAGACCCAGTACTTC. This codes for CASILLTTIEETQYF. This chain uses TRBV6-9 with TRBJ2-5; D is unresolved. Trimming took 7 bases from V and 3 from J, leaving 18 bases between them. Germline values: CDR1 MNHGY, CDR2 SVAAGI. The CDR3 runs to 15 residues.

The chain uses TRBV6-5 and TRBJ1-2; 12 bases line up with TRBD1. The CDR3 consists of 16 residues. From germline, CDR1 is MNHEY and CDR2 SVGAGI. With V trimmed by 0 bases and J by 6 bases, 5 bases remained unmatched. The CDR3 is CASSYSTGTGGNGYTF. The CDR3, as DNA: TGTGCCAGCAGTTACTCTACCGGGACAGGGGGCAATGGCTACACCTTC.

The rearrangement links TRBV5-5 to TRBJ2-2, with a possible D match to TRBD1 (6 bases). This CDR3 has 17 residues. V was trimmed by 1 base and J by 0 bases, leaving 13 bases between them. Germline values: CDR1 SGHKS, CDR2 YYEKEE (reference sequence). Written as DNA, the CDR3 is TGTGCCAGCAGCTTGTCCGGGACACTCGCGAACACCGGGGAGCTGTTTTTT. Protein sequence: CASSLSGTLANTGELFF.